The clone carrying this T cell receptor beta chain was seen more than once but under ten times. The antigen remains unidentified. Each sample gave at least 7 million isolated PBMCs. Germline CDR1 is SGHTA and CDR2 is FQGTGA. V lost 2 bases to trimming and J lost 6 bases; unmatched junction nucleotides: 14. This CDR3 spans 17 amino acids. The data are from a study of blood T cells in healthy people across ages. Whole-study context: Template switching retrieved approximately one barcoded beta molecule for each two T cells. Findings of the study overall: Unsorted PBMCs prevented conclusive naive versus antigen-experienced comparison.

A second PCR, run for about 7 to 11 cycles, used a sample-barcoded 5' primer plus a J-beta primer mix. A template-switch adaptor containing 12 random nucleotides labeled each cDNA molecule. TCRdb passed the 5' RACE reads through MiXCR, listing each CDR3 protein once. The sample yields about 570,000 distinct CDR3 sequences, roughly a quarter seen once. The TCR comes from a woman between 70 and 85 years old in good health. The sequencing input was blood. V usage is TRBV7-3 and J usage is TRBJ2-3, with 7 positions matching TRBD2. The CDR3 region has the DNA TGTGCCAGCAGCTTATTGTTTGGGGCCGGGGGGATGGATACGCAGTATTTT. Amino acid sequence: CASSLLFGAGGMDTQYF. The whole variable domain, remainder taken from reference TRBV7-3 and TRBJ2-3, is GAGVSQTPSNKVTEKGKYVELRCDPISGHTALYWYRQSLGQGPEFLIYFQGTGAADDSGLPNDRFFAVRPEGSVSTLKIQRTERGDSAVYLCASSLLFGAGGMDTQYFGPGTRLTVL.